The subject of this entry is one T cell receptor beta chain. Its target is unknown. The data are from a study of Tregs in tolerant kidney transplant recipients. General study findings and limits: Nucleotide sequences could not be compared across some patients' samples due to primer changes.

Profiled with immunoSEQ multiplex PCR; TCRdb holds only in-frame clones, not every one. The sample data list 45,000 to 55,000 clones. This receptor was identified in a human donor who received a combined kidney and bone marrow transplant. The sample was CD4+ T cells from blood, taken before the transplant.

Partial CDR3 DNA: TGTGCCAGCAGATTGACAGGGATGAACTACGAG. It encodes CASRLTGMNYE. The entire CDR3 protein reads CASRLTGMNYEQYF. The V gene is TRBV28, the J gene TRBJ2-7; TRBD1 matches 7 bases. The read terminates 3 residues before the CDR3 end, so the remaining end is supplied by the germline J gene. CDR1 and CDR2 (germline): MDHEN, SYDVKM. V shed 6 bases, J shed 3 bases, and the junction held 8 bases outside the gene matches. This CDR3 is 14 amino acids long.